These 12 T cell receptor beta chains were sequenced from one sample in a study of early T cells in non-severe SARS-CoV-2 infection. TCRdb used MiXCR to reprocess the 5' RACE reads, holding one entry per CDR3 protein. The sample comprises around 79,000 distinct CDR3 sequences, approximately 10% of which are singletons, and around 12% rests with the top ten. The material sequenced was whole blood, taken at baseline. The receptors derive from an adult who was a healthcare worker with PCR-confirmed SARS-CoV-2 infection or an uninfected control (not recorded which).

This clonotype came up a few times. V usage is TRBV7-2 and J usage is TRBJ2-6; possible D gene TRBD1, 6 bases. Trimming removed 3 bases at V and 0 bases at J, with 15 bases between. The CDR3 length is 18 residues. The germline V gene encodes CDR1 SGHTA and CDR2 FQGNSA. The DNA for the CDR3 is TGTGCCAGCAGCTTCAGACAGGTCCTGCTCTCTGGGGCCAACGTCCTGACTTTC. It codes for CASSFRQVLLSGANVLTF.

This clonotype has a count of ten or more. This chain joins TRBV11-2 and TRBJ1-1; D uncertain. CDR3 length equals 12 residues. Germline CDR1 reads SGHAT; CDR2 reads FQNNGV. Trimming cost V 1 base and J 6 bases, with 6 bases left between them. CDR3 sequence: CASSLGLAEAFF. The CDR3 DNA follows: TGTGCCAGCAGCTTAGGGTTGGCTGAAGCTTTCTTT.

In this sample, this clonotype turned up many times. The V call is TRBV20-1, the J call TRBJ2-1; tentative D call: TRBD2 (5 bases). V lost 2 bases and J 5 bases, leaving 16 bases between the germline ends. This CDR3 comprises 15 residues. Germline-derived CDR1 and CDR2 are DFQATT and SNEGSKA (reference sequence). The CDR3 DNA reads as TGCAGTGCTAGATCCGAAGGAGGCCCGAACAATGAGCAGTTCTTC. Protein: CSARSEGGPNNEQFF.

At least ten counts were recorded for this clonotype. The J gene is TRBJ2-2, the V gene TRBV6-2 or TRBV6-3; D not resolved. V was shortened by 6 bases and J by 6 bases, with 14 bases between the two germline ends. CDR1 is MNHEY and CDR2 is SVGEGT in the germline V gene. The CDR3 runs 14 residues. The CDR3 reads CASSSLVEAGELFF. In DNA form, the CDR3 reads TGTGCCAGCAGCTCCCTCGTTGAGGCCGGGGAGCTGTTTTTT.

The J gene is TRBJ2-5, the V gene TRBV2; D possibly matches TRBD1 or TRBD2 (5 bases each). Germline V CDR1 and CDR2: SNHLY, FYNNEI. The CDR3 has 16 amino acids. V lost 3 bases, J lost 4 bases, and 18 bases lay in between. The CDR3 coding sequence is TGTGCCAGCAGTGAGGGGCAGGGAGCCCAGCGAGAGACCCAGTACTTC. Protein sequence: CASSEGQGAQRETQYF.

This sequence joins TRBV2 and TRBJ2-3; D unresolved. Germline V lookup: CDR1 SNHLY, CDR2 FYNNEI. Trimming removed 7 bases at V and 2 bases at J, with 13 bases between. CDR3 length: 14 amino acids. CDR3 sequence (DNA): TGTGCCAGCATGGCGTCCGACCACACAGATACGCAGTATTTT. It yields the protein CASMASDHTDTQYF. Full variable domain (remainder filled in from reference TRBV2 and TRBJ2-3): EPEVTQTPSHQVTQMGQEVILRCVPISNHLYFYWYRQILGQKVEFLVSFYNNEISEKSEIFDDQFSVERPDGSNFTLKIRSTKLEDSAMYFCASMASDHTDTQYFGPGTRLTVL.

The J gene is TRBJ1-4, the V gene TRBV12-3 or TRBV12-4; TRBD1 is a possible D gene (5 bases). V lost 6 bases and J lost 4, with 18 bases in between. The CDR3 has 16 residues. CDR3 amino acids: CASSWVGGRHNEKLFF. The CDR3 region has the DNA TGTGCCAGCAGCTGGGTCGGGGGTCGTCATAATGAAAAACTGTTTTTT.

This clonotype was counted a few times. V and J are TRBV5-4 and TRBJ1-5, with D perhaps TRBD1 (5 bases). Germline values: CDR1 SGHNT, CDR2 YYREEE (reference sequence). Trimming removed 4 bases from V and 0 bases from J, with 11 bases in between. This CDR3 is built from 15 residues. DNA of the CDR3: TGTGCCAGCAGCACAGGAGGTGATAGCAATCAGCCCCAGCATTTT. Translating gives CASSTGGDSNQPQHF.

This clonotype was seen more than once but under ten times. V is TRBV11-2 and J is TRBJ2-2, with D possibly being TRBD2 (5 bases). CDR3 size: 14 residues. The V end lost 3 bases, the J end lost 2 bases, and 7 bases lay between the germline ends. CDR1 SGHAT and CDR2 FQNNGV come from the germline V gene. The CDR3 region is CASSFGLNTGELFF. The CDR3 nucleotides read TGTGCCAGCAGCTTCGGACTTAACACCGGGGAGCTGTTTTTT.

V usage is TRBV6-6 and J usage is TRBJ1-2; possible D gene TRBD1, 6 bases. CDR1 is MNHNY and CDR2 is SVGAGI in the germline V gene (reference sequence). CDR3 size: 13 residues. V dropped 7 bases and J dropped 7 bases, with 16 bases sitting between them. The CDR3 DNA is TGTGCCAGCAACCTGGCAGGGGCGGGTGGCTACACCTTC. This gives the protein CASNLAGAGGYTF.

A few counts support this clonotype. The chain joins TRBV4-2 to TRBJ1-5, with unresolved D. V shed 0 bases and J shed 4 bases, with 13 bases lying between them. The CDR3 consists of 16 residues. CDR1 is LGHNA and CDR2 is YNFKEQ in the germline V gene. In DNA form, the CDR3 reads TGTGCCAGCAGCCAAGAGCCGGCGGCCAGTAATCAGCCCCAGCATTTT. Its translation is CASSQEPAASNQPQHF.

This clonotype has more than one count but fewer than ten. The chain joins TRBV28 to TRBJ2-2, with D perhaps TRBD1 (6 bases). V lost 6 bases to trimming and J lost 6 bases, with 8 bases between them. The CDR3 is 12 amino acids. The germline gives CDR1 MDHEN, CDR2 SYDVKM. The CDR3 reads CASRKGAGELFF. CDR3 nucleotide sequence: TGTGCCAGCAGGAAGGGGGCCGGGGAGCTGTTTTTT.